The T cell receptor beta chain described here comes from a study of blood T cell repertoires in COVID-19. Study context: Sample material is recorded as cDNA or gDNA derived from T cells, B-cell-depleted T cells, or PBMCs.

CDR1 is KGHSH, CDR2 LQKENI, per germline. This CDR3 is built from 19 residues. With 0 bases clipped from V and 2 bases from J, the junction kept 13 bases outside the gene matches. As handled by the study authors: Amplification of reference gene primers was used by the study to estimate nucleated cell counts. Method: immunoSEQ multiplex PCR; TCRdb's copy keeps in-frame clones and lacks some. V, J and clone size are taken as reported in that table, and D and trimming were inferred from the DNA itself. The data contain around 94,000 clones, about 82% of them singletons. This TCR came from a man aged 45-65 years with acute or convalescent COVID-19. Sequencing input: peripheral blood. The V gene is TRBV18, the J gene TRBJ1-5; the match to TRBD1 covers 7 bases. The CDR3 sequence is CASSPPVKQGLLGNQPQHF. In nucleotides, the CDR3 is TGTGCCAGCTCACCACCGGTTAAACAGGGGCTCCTGGGCAATCAGCCCCAGCATTTT.